The clone carrying this T cell receptor beta chain was observed a handful of times. Antigen specificity is unknown. Other DNA sequences in this specimen translate into the identical CDR3. The data were taken from a study of shared clonotypes between healthy human individuals. On the study more broadly: There were three CD4 naive, three CD4 memory, two CD8 naive and one CD8 memory plates per donor. Study-wide points: Non-shared clonotypes were found to have lower generation probabilities than the clonotypes that were shared by all four of the sorted-subset donors.

Over several immunoSEQ plates, each subset's genomic DNA was distributed in even portions. Per the study methods: Quality scores were absent from the junction-only immunoSEQ sequences, so filtering differed. Clones were sequenced by immunoSEQ multiplex PCR, and TCRdb holds only the in-frame ones, with some missing. Clone size and V and J calls were adopted from that table, with D and trimming inferred from the DNA. Among some 1.1 million clones, about 72% were seen once, and the ten largest hold 0.89%. The sequence came from a man younger than 35 in good health. Some clones in this sample may be carry-over from other donors' samples. Sequencing was done on a sample of memory CD4+ T cells from PBMCs. Sample subset: CD45RA-negative fraction.

This CDR3 is CASSFTLNQPQHF. CDR3 bases: TGTGCCAGCAGTTTCACGCTCAATCAGCCCCAGCATTTT. The chain couples TRBV28 to TRBJ1-5; D is uncertain. Trimming shortened V by 3 bases and J by 3 bases, and 6 bases separated the two germline ends. This CDR3 region has 13 residues. Per the germline V gene, CDR1 is MDHEN and CDR2 is SYDVKM.